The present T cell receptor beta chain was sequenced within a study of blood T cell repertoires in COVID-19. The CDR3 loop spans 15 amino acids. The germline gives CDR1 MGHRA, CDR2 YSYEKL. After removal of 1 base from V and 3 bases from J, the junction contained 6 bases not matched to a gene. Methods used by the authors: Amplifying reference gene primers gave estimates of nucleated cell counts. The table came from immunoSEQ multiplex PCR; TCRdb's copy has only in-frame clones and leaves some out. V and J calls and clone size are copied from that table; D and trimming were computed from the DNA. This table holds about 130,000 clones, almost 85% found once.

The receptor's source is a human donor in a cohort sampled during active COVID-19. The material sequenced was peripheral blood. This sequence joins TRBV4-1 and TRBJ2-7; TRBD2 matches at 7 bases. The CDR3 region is CASSQGFRGDYEQYF. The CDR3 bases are TGCGCCAGCAGCCAAGGTTTTCGGGGGGACTACGAGCAGTACTTC.